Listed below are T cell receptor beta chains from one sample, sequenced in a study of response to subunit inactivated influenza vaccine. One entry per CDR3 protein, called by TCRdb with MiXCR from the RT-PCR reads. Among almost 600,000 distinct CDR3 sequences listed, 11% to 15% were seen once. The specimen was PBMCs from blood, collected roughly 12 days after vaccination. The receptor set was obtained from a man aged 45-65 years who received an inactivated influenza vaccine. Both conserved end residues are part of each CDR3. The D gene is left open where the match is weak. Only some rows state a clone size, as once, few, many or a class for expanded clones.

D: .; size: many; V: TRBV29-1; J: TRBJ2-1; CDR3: CSAGSKSYNEQFF; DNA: TGCAGCGCTGGTTCAAAATCCTACAATGAGCAGTTCTTC
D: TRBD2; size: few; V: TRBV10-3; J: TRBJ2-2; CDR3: CAISESGLAGVGELFF; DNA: TGTGCCATCAGTGAGTCGGGACTAGCGGGAGTTGGGGAGCTGTTTTTT
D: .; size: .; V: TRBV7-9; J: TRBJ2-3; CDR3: CASSLRTSPTDTQYF; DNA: TGTGCCAGCAGCTTAAGGACGAGTCCCACAGATACGCAGTATTTT
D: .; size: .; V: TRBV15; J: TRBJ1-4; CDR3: CATSRGGRGREKLFF; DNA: TGTGCCACCAGCAGAGGGGGCAGGGGTCGTGAAAAACTGTTTTTT
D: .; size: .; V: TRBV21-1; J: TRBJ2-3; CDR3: CASSKGELAGGTDTQYF; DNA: TGTGCCAGCAGCAAAGGGGAGTTAGCGGGAGGCACAGATACGCAGTATTTT
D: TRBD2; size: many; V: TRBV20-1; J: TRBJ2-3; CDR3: CSATSGVWTDTQYF; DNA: TGCAGTGCCACTAGCGGGGTGTGGACAGATACGCAGTATTTT
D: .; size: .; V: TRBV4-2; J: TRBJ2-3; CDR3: CASSQERRTAQTDTQYF; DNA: TGTGCCAGCAGCCAAGAGAGGAGGACAGCTCAAACAGATACGCAGTATTTT
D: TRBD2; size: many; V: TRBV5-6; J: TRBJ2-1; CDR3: CASSFLTSGAYNEQFF; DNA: TGTGCCAGCAGCTTCCTAACTAGCGGGGCCTACAATGAGCAGTTCTTC
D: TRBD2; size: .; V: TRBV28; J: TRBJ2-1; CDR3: CAATSGGPKIYNEQFF; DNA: TGTGCCGCGACTAGCGGGGGGCCAAAGATCTACAATGAGCAGTTCTTC
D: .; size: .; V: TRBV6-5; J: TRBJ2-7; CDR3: CASGYRVRHEQYF; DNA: TGTGCCAGCGGGTACAGGGTAAGGCACGAGCAGTACTTC
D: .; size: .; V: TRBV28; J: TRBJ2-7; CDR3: CASSSPGIDYEQYF; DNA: TGTGCCAGCAGTTCCCCGGGTATCGACTACGAGCAGTACTTC
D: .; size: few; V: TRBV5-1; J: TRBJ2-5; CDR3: CASSLADRLQETQYF; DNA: TGCGCCAGCAGCTTGGCGGACAGACTCCAAGAGACCCAGTACTTC
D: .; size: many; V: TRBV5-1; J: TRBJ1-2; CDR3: CASSLSSTANGYTF; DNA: TGCGCCAGCAGCTTGTCGTCGACTGCAAATGGCTACACCTTC